A single TCR beta chain is shown here with its context. The V gene end was trimmed by 1 base and the J gene end by 5 bases; junction bases not matched to a gene: 13. The CDR3 consists of 17 residues. The germline V gene encodes CDR1 SEHNR and CDR2 FQNEAQ (reference sequence). The sample comes from a study of shared clonotypes between healthy human individuals. Only in-frame clones appear in the TCRdb table, and some are missing; sequencing was by immunoSEQ multiplex PCR. The top ten hold roughly 0.34% of the sample, which has approximately 2,300,000 clones, roughly 90% seen once. This TCR came from a man younger than 30 in good health. Some clones in this sample may be carry-over from other donors' samples. Sample: naive CD4+ T cells from PBMCs. Subset here: CD45RA+ positively selected. The chain employs TRBV7-9 and TRBJ2-5; TRBD2 aligns across 7 bases. The CDR3 DNA is TGTGCCAGCAGCTTAGTTCCAGCGGGACCGTCCGGGGAGACCCAGTACTTC. Its protein is CASSLVPAGPSGETQYF. The variable domain in full, with the rest retrieved from reference TRBV7-9 and TRBJ2-5, is DTGVSQNPRHKITKRGQNVTFRCDPISEHNRLYWYRQTLGQGPEFLTYFQNEAQLEKSRLLSDRFSAERPKGSFSTLEIQRTEQGDSAMYLCASSLVPAGPSGETQYFGPGTRLLVL.